One sample yielded the 14 T cell receptor beta chains listed below, sequenced in a study of shared clonotypes between healthy human individuals (TCRdb year 2020). The library relied on the immunoSEQ multiplex PCR assay. TCRdb provides this immuneACCESS table in a form limited to in-frame rearrangements. Some clones are lacking; in checked studies, under half of them reflect an unresolved V gene, and why the rest are absent is not known. This sample has hundreds of thousands of clones in its table, and roughly 73% of those were observed once. The ten largest clones add up to roughly 1.9% of the sample. Sample: memory CD4+ T cells sorted from blood. This sample's cell subset or site label indicates: CD45RA-negative fraction. The source of these receptors is a woman aged 30 to 39 in good health.

The rearrangement joins TRBV10-1 to TRBJ2-3; 15 nucleotides align to TRBD2. CDR1 and CDR2 from the germline V gene are WNHNN and SYGVQD (reference sequence). V was clipped by 4 bases and J by 5 bases; unmatched bases: 10. The CDR3 runs 18 residues. In nucleotides, the CDR3 is TGCGCCAGCAGTGCATCGGGACTAGCGGGAGGTCGGCGAGATACGCAGTATTTT. This gives the protein CASSASGLAGGRRDTQYF.

This clone was observed a single time. The chain employs TRBV5-1 and TRBJ2-7; 7 bases fit TRBD2. Trimming cost V 2 bases and J 2 bases; bases outside gene matches: 10. The CDR3 length is 16 residues. Germline values: CDR1 SGHRS, CDR2 YFSETQ. The CDR3 sequence: CASSFRAGDNPYEQYF. The DNA for the CDR3 is TGCGCCAGCAGCTTTAGGGCGGGAGACAACCCCTACGAGCAGTACTTC.

The genes are TRBV19 and TRBJ1-5; tentatively, D is TRBD1 (6 bases). The V end lost 5 bases, the J end lost 6 bases, and 17 bases lay between the germline ends. The CDR3 contains 15 residues. The germline V gene has CDR1 LNHDA and CDR2 SQIVND (reference sequence). The CDR3 sequence is CASSPGGGGAQPQHF. DNA for the CDR3: TGTGCCAGTAGTCCGGGGGGGGGCGGAGCTCAGCCCCAGCATTTT.

This clone has a count of ten or more. The chain carries TRBV25-1 and TRBJ2-7, with D perhaps matching TRBD2 (6 bases). Germline values: CDR1 MGHDK, CDR2 SYGVNS. This CDR3 region has 16 residues. The germline V and J ends were trimmed by 4 bases and 1 base, with 17 bases remaining between them. CDR3 loop: CASSALSTGVSYEQYF. Here the CDR3 DNA reads TGTGCCAGCAGTGCGTTATCAACGGGAGTGTCCTACGAGCAGTACTTC.

The chain employs TRBV19 and TRBJ2-1, with 10 bases aligning to TRBD2. Germline trimming cut 3 bases from V and 9 bases from J; bases unmatched to any gene: 8. The germline CDR1 and CDR2 sequences are LNHDA and SQIVND (reference sequence). The CDR3 is 15 residues long. The CDR3 region has the DNA TGTGCCAGTAGTATTGAAGCTAGCGGGAGTTTTGAGCAGTTCTTC. As protein: CASSIEASGSFEQFF.

The rearrangement uses TRBV4-1 and TRBJ2-1; 10 bases line up with TRBD2. Trimming cost V 1 base and J 7 bases; bases outside gene matches: 7. The CDR3 sequence is 16 residues long. Germline V gives CDR1 MGHRA, CDR2 YSYEKL. The CDR3 spells CASSQGRASGSNEQFF. The CDR3, as DNA: TGCGCCAGCAGCCAAGGGCGGGCTAGCGGGAGTAATGAGCAGTTCTTC.

This clone has only a few counts. The chain is built from TRBV30 and TRBJ2-7, with D perhaps being TRBD1 or TRBD2 (5 bases each). This CDR3 is 11 amino acids long. Trimming cost V 5 bases and J 6 bases, with 11 bases left between them. Germline V lookup: CDR1 GTSNPN, CDR2 SVGIG (reference sequence). CDR3 in DNA: TGTGCCTGGTCAGGGAGCACCGAGCAGTACTTC. Protein product: CAWSGSTEQYF.

The chain links TRBV5-1 to TRBJ2-5; 12 bases line up with TRBD2. Germline CDR1 and CDR2: SGHRS and YFSETQ. The V and J ends lost 4 bases and 5 bases, in that order; junction bases with no gene match: 6. This CDR3 has 15 amino acids. CDR3 DNA sequence: TGCGCCAGCAGCGTCGGGACTAGCGGGTTGGAGACCCAGTACTTC. Its translation: CASSVGTSGLETQYF. Looking up the rest from reference TRBV5-1 and TRBJ2-5 gives the full variable domain: KAGVTQTPRYLIKTRGQQVTLSCSPISGHRSVSWYQQTPGQGLQFLFEYFSETQRNKGNFPGRFSGRQFSNSRSEMNVSTLELGDSALYLCASSVGTSGLETQYFGPGTRLLVL.

The chain has TRBV6-1 and TRBJ1-4; 9 nucleotides agree with TRBD1. V was clipped by 3 bases and J by 14 bases; unmatched bases: 7. This CDR3 has 13 amino acids. The V gene's germline CDR1 is MNHNS and CDR2 SASEGT. The CDR3 region is CASSERDRVVLFF. CDR3 DNA sequence: TGTGCCAGCAGTGAGAGGGACAGGGTAGTTCTGTTTTTT.

The gene calls are TRBV5-1 and TRBJ2-2, with 8 bases that match TRBD1. The V gene's germline CDR1 is SGHRS and CDR2 YFSETQ. Germline trimming cut 4 bases from V and 7 bases from J; bases unmatched to any gene: 6. This CDR3 has 14 residues. The CDR3 sequence is CASSIGTGGGELFF. The CDR3 DNA reads TGCGCCAGCAGCATCGGGACAGGAGGCGGGGAGCTGTTTTTT.

This clone is a singleton in its sample. The chain couples TRBV5-1 to TRBJ1-2, with D possibly TRBD1 on 5 matching bases. Germline CDR1 is SGHRS and CDR2 is YFSETQ. The CDR3 spans 15 residues. V lost 5 bases and J 1 base, leaving 15 bases between the germline ends. The CDR3 nucleotides are TGCGCCAGCAGTCAAGGGGCAGGCTATAACTATGGCTACACCTTC. This encodes CASSQGAGYNYGYTF.

The chain employs TRBV10-3 and TRBJ2-5; D gene uncertain. This CDR3 has 14 residues. Germline assignment: CDR1 ENHRY and CDR2 SYGVKD. V was clipped by 1 base and J by 5 bases, with 11 bases between them. The CDR3 nucleotides read TGTGCCATCAGTGAGTTTAGGGCGGCGGAGACCCAGTACTTC. Its protein is CAISEFRAAETQYF.

The rearrangement joins TRBV20-1 to TRBJ2-1, with 10 positions matching TRBD2. The CDR3 consists of 11 residues. The ends lost 4 bases at V and 14 bases at J; junction bases unmatched: 5. Germline-derived CDR1 and CDR2 are DFQATT and SNEGSKA (reference sequence). The CDR3 reads CSANSGRMKFF. The CDR3 coding sequence is TGCAGTGCTAATAGCGGGAGGATGAAGTTCTTC.

V and J are TRBV7-9 and TRBJ2-7, with D possibly TRBD1 on 6 matching bases. Germline CDR1 SEHNR, CDR2 FQNEAQ (reference sequence). V lost 1 base and J 5 bases, leaving 12 bases between the germline ends. The CDR3 spans 14 residues. DNA for the CDR3: TGTGCCAGCAGCTTAGTATACAGGGCCGACGAGCAGTACTTC. Translating it yields CASSLVYRADEQYF.